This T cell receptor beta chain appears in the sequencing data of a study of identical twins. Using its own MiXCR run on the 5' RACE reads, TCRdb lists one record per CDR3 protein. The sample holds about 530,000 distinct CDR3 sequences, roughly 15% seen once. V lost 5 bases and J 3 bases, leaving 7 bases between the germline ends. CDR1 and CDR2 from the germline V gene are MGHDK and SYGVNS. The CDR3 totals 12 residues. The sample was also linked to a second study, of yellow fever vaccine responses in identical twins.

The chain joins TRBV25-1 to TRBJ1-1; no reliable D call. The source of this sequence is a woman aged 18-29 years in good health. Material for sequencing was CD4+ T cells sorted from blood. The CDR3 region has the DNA TGTGCCAGCAGTAATGCCTACACTGAAGCTTTCTTT. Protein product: CASSNAYTEAFF.